A selection of T cell receptor beta chains follows, all from one sample in a study of blood T cells in healthy people across ages. Using its own MiXCR run on the 5' RACE reads, TCRdb lists one record per CDR3 protein. Of 1,800,000 or so distinct CDR3 sequences in the sample, around 40% were seen once. Sequenced sample: blood. Source of these receptors: a human donor in good health. Both conserved end residues are part of each CDR3. The order of the fields is J gene, clone size, D gene, V gene, CDR3 protein, CDR3 DNA. A D gene is named only where the DNA matches it firmly. Size tells how often a clone was seen (once, few, many) or the class of an expanded clone, and some rows leave it out.

>TRBJ2-1|.|.|TRBV28
CAGSGGAIKSNEQFF
TGTGCCGGCAGTGGGGGGGCGATAAAAAGCAATGAGCAGTTCTTC
>TRBJ2-7|few|.|TRBV6-5
CASSYLSESYEQYF
TGTGCCAGCAGTTACCTCTCTGAGTCCTACGAGCAGTACTTC
>TRBJ1-2|.|.|TRBV9
CASSVGPGKTSGYTF
TGTGCCAGCAGCGTAGGCCCAGGGAAGACGTCTGGCTACACCTTC
>TRBJ2-3|.|TRBD2|TRBV7-2
CASTPWGSSGGDTQYF
TGTGCCAGCACCCCATGGGGGTCTAGCGGAGGAGATACGCAGTATTTT
>TRBJ2-3|once|TRBD1|TRBV12-3/TRBV12-4
CASSRTGGPGDTQYF
TGTGCCAGCAGCCGGACAGGGGGGCCAGGAGATACGCAGTATTTT
>TRBJ2-6|.|TRBD1|TRBV4-1
CASSQEGQGTTGANVLTF
TGCGCCAGCAGCCAAGAGGGACAGGGGACAACTGGGGCCAACGTCCTGACTTTC
>TRBJ2-7|.|TRBD1|TRBV2
CASSEPGQGAGNEQYF
TGTGCCAGCAGTGAACCGGGACAGGGGGCAGGCAATGAGCAGTACTTC
>TRBJ2-1|many|TRBD2|TRBV7-2
CASSPSGGASHEQFF
TGTGCCAGCAGCCCAAGCGGGGGGGCCTCCCATGAGCAGTTCTTC
>TRBJ2-7|.|.|TRBV12-3/TRBV12-4
CASSLWTDSLDEQYF
TGTGCCAGCAGTTTATGGACAGACTCCCTCGACGAGCAGTACTTC
>TRBJ2-7|few|.|TRBV20-1
CSARDRLGFDEQYF
TGCAGTGCTAGAGATCGCCTGGGCTTCGACGAGCAGTACTTC
>TRBJ1-5|.|.|TRBV28
CASSKFLGEGPQHF
TGTGCCAGCAGTAAATTCTTGGGTGAGGGGCCCCAGCATTTT